This T cell receptor beta chain is drawn from a study of T-cell reconstitution after alpha-beta-depleted transplantation in children. Study-wide points: When one year had passed after transplant, most T-cell counts and diversity came from newly produced T cells. Alpha-beta T cells present about two months after transplant were reported to originate from several hundred expanded graft clones.

TCRbeta library construction was performed incorporating unique molecular identifiers. TCRdb called the PCR reads again in MiXCR, with one record for every CDR3 protein. This sample has approximately 630,000 distinct CDR3 sequences, with around 12% found just once. Note on this clonotype: No antigen is known for it.

Germline V CDR1 and CDR2: DFQATT, SNEGSKA (reference sequence). This CDR3 contains 13 residues. The germline V and J ends were trimmed by 2 bases and 8 bases, with 12 bases remaining between them. The origin of this receptor is a girl aged 2-10 years with congenital amegakaryocytic thrombocytopenia, due to receive a stem cell transplant. V gene TRBV20-1 combines with J gene TRBJ1-4; no definite D call. This specimen consisted of PBMCs, obtained before TCRalphabeta/CD19-depleted stem cell transplant. The CDR3 region is CSARRTLKEKLFF. As DNA, the CDR3 is TGCAGTGCTAGACGGACCCTCAAGGAAAAACTGTTTTTT.